The rows below give T cell receptor beta chains drawn from one sample of a study of blood T cells in healthy people across ages. TCRdb recomputed calls from the 5' RACE reads with MiXCR, one row per CDR3 protein. The table shows roughly 800,000 distinct CDR3 sequences, with about 25% occurring only once. This sample also belongs to another study, concerning T cells of mothers and their children.

The sample was blood. The source is a boy between 10 and 17 years old in good health. The CDR3 runs from the conserved cysteine through the conserved F or W. A D gene is named only where the DNA matches it firmly. Rows give clone size only sometimes, using once, few, many, or a class for an expanded clone.

clone_size: -; v_call: TRBV7-2; cdr3_length: 14; j_call: TRBJ2-7; d_call: -; cdr3_nt: TGTGCCAGCAGCCCTAGGGCCTCCCCCTACGAGCAGTACTTC; cdr3_aa: CASSPRASPYEQYF
clone_size: -; v_call: TRBV6-5; cdr3_length: 14; j_call: TRBJ1-1; d_call: -; cdr3_nt: TGTGCCAGCATCGGGAGGGGCGGTCACTCTGAAGCTTTCTTT; cdr3_aa: CASIGRGGHSEAFF
clone_size: -; v_call: TRBV12-3/TRBV12-4; cdr3_length: 16; j_call: TRBJ2-5; d_call: TRBD2; cdr3_nt: TGTGCCAGCAGTTTAGGGACTAGTCCGTGGGGAGAGACCCAGTACTTC; cdr3_aa: CASSLGTSPWGETQYF
clone_size: few; v_call: TRBV18; cdr3_length: 20; j_call: TRBJ1-5; d_call: -; cdr3_nt: TGTGCCAGCTCACCGAATACAACCGGGACTCTAGAAGGGGGCAATCAGCCCCAGCATTTT; cdr3_aa: CASSPNTTGTLEGGNQPQHF
clone_size: -; v_call: TRBV6-2/TRBV6-3; cdr3_length: 16; j_call: TRBJ2-1; d_call: TRBD2; cdr3_nt: TGTGCCAGCAGTTACGGGGCGGGAGGCACCTACAATGAGCGGTTCTTC; cdr3_aa: CASSYGAGGTYNERFF
clone_size: few; v_call: TRBV24-1; cdr3_length: 15; j_call: TRBJ2-2; d_call: TRBD2; cdr3_nt: TGTGCCACCAGTGACCAGGGACTAGGGACCAGGGAGCTGTTTTTT; cdr3_aa: CATSDQGLGTRELFF
clone_size: -; v_call: TRBV7-9; cdr3_length: 13; j_call: TRBJ2-2; d_call: -; cdr3_nt: TGTGCCAGCAGCTATGTCCAGACCGGGGAGCTGTTTTTT; cdr3_aa: CASSYVQTGELFF
clone_size: few; v_call: TRBV20-1; cdr3_length: 16; j_call: TRBJ2-4; d_call: TRBD2; cdr3_nt: TGCAGTGCAACGGTGGCTAGCGGGAGGACCAAAAACATTCAGTACTTC; cdr3_aa: CSATVASGRTKNIQYF
clone_size: -; v_call: TRBV10-3; cdr3_length: 12; j_call: TRBJ2-7; d_call: TRBD1; cdr3_nt: TGTGCCGCCGGGACAGGGGGCTACGAGCAGTACTTC; cdr3_aa: CAAGTGGYEQYF
clone_size: -; v_call: TRBV20-1; cdr3_length: 14; j_call: TRBJ2-7; d_call: TRBD2; cdr3_nt: TGCAGCACATCGGGCGGGAGGAGCTCCTACGAGCAGTACTTC; cdr3_aa: CSTSGGRSSYEQYF
clone_size: few; v_call: TRBV27; cdr3_length: 14; j_call: TRBJ2-5; d_call: TRBD2; cdr3_nt: TGTGCCAGTAGCGGGACTTCTTACCAAGAGACCCAGTACTTC; cdr3_aa: CASSGTSYQETQYF
clone_size: -; v_call: TRBV9; cdr3_length: 16; j_call: TRBJ1-2; d_call: -; cdr3_nt: TGTGCCAGCAGCGTAGCTAGTCAGACAGATATATATGGCTACACCTTC; cdr3_aa: CASSVASQTDIYGYTF
clone_size: -; v_call: TRBV6-1; cdr3_length: 16; j_call: TRBJ2-1; d_call: TRBD1; cdr3_nt: TGTGCCACCTCACCCGGGACAGCGACGATTTACAATGAGCAGTTCTTC; cdr3_aa: CATSPGTATIYNEQFF
clone_size: -; v_call: TRBV4-1; cdr3_length: 15; j_call: TRBJ1-2; d_call: TRBD1; cdr3_nt: TGCGCCAGCAGCCAACAGGACAGGGGCGGCTATGGCTACACCTTC; cdr3_aa: CASSQQDRGGYGYTF
clone_size: -; v_call: TRBV29-1; cdr3_length: 13; j_call: TRBJ2-5; d_call: TRBD2; cdr3_nt: TGCAGCGTTCGCGAGCGGGGAGGAGAGACCCAGTACTTC; cdr3_aa: CSVRERGGETQYF
clone_size: few; v_call: TRBV6-5; cdr3_length: 12; j_call: TRBJ2-1; d_call: -; cdr3_nt: TGTGCCAGCAGTTACATCCCGGGGTTCGAGTACTTC; cdr3_aa: CASSYIPGFEYF
clone_size: few; v_call: TRBV28; cdr3_length: 15; j_call: TRBJ1-6; d_call: TRBD1; cdr3_nt: TGTGCCAGCAGTTCCGGGACAGGGAGTAATTCACCCCTCCACTTT; cdr3_aa: CASSSGTGSNSPLHF
clone_size: -; v_call: TRBV12-3/TRBV12-4; cdr3_length: 15; j_call: TRBJ2-2; d_call: -; cdr3_nt: TGTGCCAGCAGTTTGGGTCCTGGGCGCACCGGGGAGCTGTTTTTT; cdr3_aa: CASSLGPGRTGELFF
clone_size: few; v_call: TRBV14; cdr3_length: 15; j_call: TRBJ1-4; d_call: TRBD1; cdr3_nt: TGTGCCAGCAGCCAGAAGACAGGGGCTTATGAAAAACTGTTTTTT; cdr3_aa: CASSQKTGAYEKLFF
clone_size: -; v_call: TRBV29-1; cdr3_length: 15; j_call: TRBJ2-3; d_call: -; cdr3_nt: TGCAACCTGCCCACGACAGGAGGGAGAACAGATACGCAGTATTTT; cdr3_aa: CNLPTTGGRTDTQYF
clone_size: -; v_call: TRBV10-3; cdr3_length: 13; j_call: TRBJ2-7; d_call: -; cdr3_nt: TGTGCCATCAGTGAGTCGAGGGGCTACGAGCAGTACTTC; cdr3_aa: CAISESRGYEQYF
clone_size: -; v_call: TRBV6-1; cdr3_length: 14; j_call: TRBJ2-7; d_call: -; cdr3_nt: TGTGCCAGCAAAGTGGGGGGGCTTACTAACGAGCAGTACTTC; cdr3_aa: CASKVGGLTNEQYF
clone_size: -; v_call: TRBV12-3/TRBV12-4; cdr3_length: 12; j_call: TRBJ2-7; d_call: -; cdr3_nt: TGTGCCAGCAGTTTAGCACCCCACGAGCAGTACTTC; cdr3_aa: CASSLAPHEQYF
clone_size: few; v_call: TRBV5-1; cdr3_length: 16; j_call: TRBJ2-3; d_call: -; cdr3_nt: TGCGCCAGCAGCCCCGGCCTCGTTACAGCCACAGATACGCAGTATTTT; cdr3_aa: CASSPGLVTATDTQYF